The rows below give T cell receptor beta chains drawn from one sample of a study of blood T cell repertoires in COVID-19. Clones were sequenced by immunoSEQ multiplex PCR, and TCRdb holds only the in-frame ones, with some missing. The profile shows 150,000 to 200,000 clones, 65% to 80% of them singletons. Sequencing was done on a sample of PBMCs or T cells enriched from blood (not recorded which). These TCRs come from a woman aged 45-65 years with acute COVID-19. The CDR3 runs from the conserved cysteine through the conserved F or W. D genes are given only for firm matches. Some rows have no size entry. The others give once, few or many, or a class for an expanded clone.

D gene | J gene | clone size | V gene | CDR3 DNA | CDR3 protein
TRBD1 | TRBJ2-3 | - | TRBV28 | TGTGCCAGCAACCAAAGCCCGGGACAGGGAGACGATACGCAGTATTTT | CASNQSPGQGDDTQYF
TRBD1 | TRBJ1-1 | - | TRBV19 | TGTGCCAGTAGCCGATTAGACAGGGTGAACACTGAAGCTTTCTTT | CASSRLDRVNTEAFF
TRBD1 | TRBJ1-5 | once | TRBV6-6 | TGTGCCAGCACCCTAACCGGACAGGGGAATCAGCCCCAGCATTTT | CASTLTGQGNQPQHF
- | TRBJ1-1 | - | TRBV30 | TGTGCCTGGAGAATACAGTCTTTGAACACTGAAGCTTTCTTT | CAWRIQSLNTEAFF
TRBD1 | TRBJ1-4 | - | TRBV11-2 | TGTGCCAGCAGCTGGACAGGGGGGCGTAGGGAAAAACTGTTTTTT | CASSWTGGRREKLFF
- | TRBJ1-2 | - | TRBV4-3 | TGCGCCAGCTCCGGACAGAACTATGGCTACACCTTC | CASSGQNYGYTF
- | TRBJ1-1 | - | TRBV5-5 | TGTGCCAGCAGTTACTCCCTGTCAGGTAACACTGAAGCTTTCTTT | CASSYSLSGNTEAFF
TRBD2 | TRBJ2-3 | - | TRBV14 | TGTGCCAGCAGCCGGCGGGGGACTGGGGATACGCAGTATTTT | CASSRRGTGDTQYF
- | TRBJ2-3 | - | TRBV6-1 | TGTGCCAGCAGTGAAATGTCCAGGGCCGAGGAAGATACGCAGTATTTT | CASSEMSRAEEDTQYF
TRBD1 | TRBJ1-6 | - | TRBV6-2/TRBV6-3 | TGTGCCAGCAGTGTTCTGACAGGGGAGAATTCACCCCTCCACTTT | CASSVLTGENSPLHF
TRBD2 | TRBJ2-3 | - | TRBV14 | TGTGCCAGCAGCCAAGATGGGTGGCGGCGGGGGGGCCGCGCAGATACGCAGTATTTT | CASSQDGWRRGGRADTQYF
- | TRBJ1-4 | - | TRBV6-4 | TGTGCCAGGATAATGGCCCACCCCCAGGAAAAACTGTTTTTT | CARIMAHPQEKLFF
- | TRBJ1-6 | once | TRBV5-8 | TGTGCCAGCAGCTTGGGACGGCGGAGCTCCTATAATTCACCCCTCCACTTT | CASSLGRRSSYNSPLHF
TRBD2 | TRBJ2-2 | - | TRBV11-2 | TGTGCCAGCAGCCGAGCGGGGGGGAACACCGGGGAGCTGTTTTTT | CASSRAGGNTGELFF
TRBD2 | TRBJ2-5 | - | TRBV27 | TGTGCCAGCAGTCTCGTAGCGGGGGGGGCAAAGACCCAGTACTTC | CASSLVAGGAKTQYF
- | TRBJ1-6 | - | TRBV28 | TGTGCCAGCAGTTTAGGTTGGCAGTATAATTCACCCCTCCACTTT | CASSLGWQYNSPLHF
TRBD2 | TRBJ2-5 | - | TRBV5-1 | TGCGCCAGCAGGCTGTCCGGGACTAGCCAAGAGACCCAGTACTTC | CASRLSGTSQETQYF
TRBD2 | TRBJ2-2 | - | TRBV19 | TGTGCCAGTAGTATCTGGGCTAGCGGGGGGGCGAACACCGGGGAGCTGTTTTTT | CASSIWASGGANTGELFF
- | TRBJ1-6 | - | TRBV4-1 | TGCGCCAGCAGCACCCCCGCCAGGGATAATTCACCCCTCCACTTT | CASSTPARDNSPLHF
TRBD1 | TRBJ1-3 | - | TRBV14 | TGTGCCAGCAGCCACCGACAGGGGCCTGGAAACACCATATATTTT | CASSHRQGPGNTIYF